This entry lists 27 T cell receptor beta chains sequenced from one sample in a study of vaccination and CD4 T cells after COVID-19. For these TCRs, the target antigens are not known. With the Oncomine TCR Beta short-read assay, DNA from cultured CD4+ T cells was sequenced. TCRdb called the PCR reads again in MiXCR, with one record for every CDR3 protein. The sample consists of around 5,900 distinct CDR3 sequences, about 43% of them appearing once. Treatment described: roughly 10-day PBMC culture with coronavirus spike peptide pools or control peptides (ViraFEST assay). Source material: CD4+ T cells from blood, cultured in vitro. The receptors stem from a human donor who had recovered from COVID-19.

This clonotype was counted a few times. This sequence joins TRBV7-2 and TRBJ2-7; D might be TRBD1 (6 bases). The CDR3 sequence is 14 residues long. Germline values: CDR1 SGHTA, CDR2 FQGNSA. V was clipped by 5 bases and J by 5 bases, with 16 bases between them. The CDR3 sequence: CASSASPGGHEQYF. In DNA form, the CDR3 reads TGTGCCAGCAGCGCCTCCCCTGGGGGCCACGAGCAGTACTTC.

The V gene is TRBV20-1, the J gene TRBJ1-5; 9 nucleotides match TRBD1. The length of the CDR3 is 13 residues. V lost 4 bases and J lost 4; bases outside the gene matches: 2. CDR1 is DFQATT and CDR2 is SNEGSKA in the germline V gene (reference sequence). CDR3 region: CSATGTGNQPQHF. The CDR3 DNA reads as TGCAGTGCTACAGGGACAGGGAATCAGCCCCAGCATTTT.

This chain links TRBV12-3 or TRBV12-4 with TRBJ1-6; a possible D gene is TRBD1 (5 bases). The CDR3 covers 13 residues. Between the trimmed V and J ends, which lost 5 bases and 9 bases, there was a span of 11 bases. CDR3 in DNA: TGTGCCAGCAGTATAGGGGCACCTTCACCCCTCCACTTT. Translated, it gives CASSIGAPSPLHF.

This clonotype is categorized as large. This chain connects TRBV20-1 to TRBJ2-5; D is possibly TRBD1 (5 bases). Germline CDR1 reads DFQATT; CDR2 reads SNEGSKA (reference sequence). V was clipped by 3 bases and J by 7 bases, with 9 bases between them. The CDR3 length is 11 residues. CDR3: CSARDMGTQYF. CDR3 DNA: TGCAGTGCTAGGGACATGGGGACCCAGTACTTC.

The chain joins TRBV20-1 to TRBJ2-1, with a tentative D call TRBD2 (7 bases). V lost 1 base, J lost 10 bases, and 17 bases lay in between. The CDR3 has 14 amino acids. Germline V gene data show CDR1 as DFQATT and CDR2 as SNEGSKA (reference sequence). The CDR3 nucleotides are TGCAGTGCTAGAGCTCGACGGGGGGCCACGGAGCAGTTCTTC. It specifies CSARARRGATEQFF.

This clonotype was counted a few times. V and J are TRBV20-1 and TRBJ1-1; maybe TRBD1 (6 bases). CDR3 length: 12 amino acids. CDR1 is DFQATT and CDR2 is SNEGSKA in the germline V gene (reference sequence). V gave up 4 bases and J gave up 5 bases, with 11 bases separating them. The CDR3 here is CSAMRGATEAFF. CDR3 coding DNA: TGCAGTGCTATGCGGGGGGCGACTGAAGCTTTCTTT.

A single count supports this clonotype. V and J are TRBV6-1 and TRBJ1-1; no firm D call. Trimming removed 9 bases at V and 7 bases at J, with 9 bases between. Germline CDR1 MNHNS, CDR2 SASEGT. The CDR3 runs to 10 residues. This chain's CDR3 is CASNPLEAFF. CDR3 bases: TGTGCCAGTAACCCCCTTGAAGCTTTCTTT.

The chain uses TRBV7-2 and TRBJ1-2, with no clear D. V lost 5 bases, J lost 8 bases, and 12 bases lay in between. The CDR3 runs to 12 residues. Germline loops: CDR1 SGHTA, CDR2 FQGNSA. DNA for the CDR3: TGTGCCAGCAGCCCGTCCGAGTTGGGCTACACCTTC. Translated: CASSPSELGYTF.

The V call is TRBV20-1, the J call TRBJ2-7, with 8 bases matching TRBD2. Germline V CDR1 and CDR2: DFQATT, SNEGSKA (reference sequence). The CDR3 length is 13 residues. Germline trimming cut 5 bases from V and 5 bases from J; bases unmatched to any gene: 8. The CDR3 loop is CSAESGSGDEQYF. CDR3 coding DNA: TGCAGTGCTGAAAGCGGGAGTGGGGACGAGCAGTACTTC.

The chain links TRBV7-3 to TRBJ1-2; 7 nucleotides match TRBD1. Germline values: CDR1 SGHTA, CDR2 FQGTGA. The CDR3 contains 13 residues. Trimming cost V 5 bases and J 9 bases; bases outside gene matches: 9. The CDR3 spells CASSPEGASSYTF. For the CDR3, the DNA is TGTGCCAGCAGCCCGGAGGGGGCTTCCAGCTACACCTTC.

By share, this clonotype counts as medium-sized. The chain is built from TRBV20-1 and TRBJ1-6; D possibly corresponds to TRBD1 (6 bases). The CDR3 contains 13 residues. The V end lost 1 base, the J end lost 10 bases, and 11 bases lay between the germline ends. Per the germline V gene, CDR1 is DFQATT and CDR2 is SNEGSKA (reference sequence). The CDR3 region has the DNA TGCAGTGCTAGAGTTCAGGGGAGGTCACCCCTCCACTTT. Translating it yields CSARVQGRSPLHF.

The rearrangement uses TRBV7-2 and TRBJ1-2; perhaps TRBD1 as D (5 bases). V gave up 3 bases and J gave up 2 bases, with 10 bases separating them. From germline, CDR1 is SGHTA and CDR2 FQGNSA. The CDR3 totals 14 residues. In DNA, the CDR3 is TGTGCCAGCAGCTTCCGGGGGGTAAACTATGGCTACACCTTC. Protein sequence: CASSFRGVNYGYTF. The full variable domain, in which reference TRBV7-2 and TRBJ1-2 provide the parts outside the CDR3, is GAGVSQSPSNKVTEKGKDVELRCDPISGHTALYWYRQSLGQGLEFLIYFQGNSAPDKSGLPSDRFSAERTGGSVSTLTIQRTQQEDSAVYLCASSFRGVNYGYTFGSGTRLTVV.

The V gene is TRBV20-1, the J gene TRBJ2-5, with TRBD2 matching 9 bases. The CDR3 runs 14 residues. The germline gives CDR1 DFQATT, CDR2 SNEGSKA (reference sequence). V shed 6 bases and J 5 bases; nucleotides not matched to a gene: 10. The CDR3 region has the DNA TGCAGTGCCGCGGGGGGGCTTAGGGAGGAGACCCAGTACTTC. It translates to CSAAGGLREETQYF.

The gene calls are TRBV20-1 and TRBJ2-7, with 10 positions matching TRBD2. CDR3 length equals 14 residues. CDR1 is DFQATT, CDR2 SNEGSKA, per germline (reference sequence). After removal of 6 bases from V and 3 bases from J, the junction contained 8 bases not matched to a gene. The CDR3: CSASSGGGVYEQYF. DNA for the CDR3: TGCAGTGCCTCCAGCGGGGGGGGTGTCTACGAGCAGTACTTC.

The V gene is TRBV27, the J gene TRBJ2-5; D gene uncertain. V lost 3 bases, J lost 5 bases, and 10 bases lay in between. The CDR3 contains 13 residues. The germline CDR1 and CDR2 sequences are MNHEY and SMNVEV (reference sequence). The CDR3: CASSFIPSETQYF. For the CDR3, the DNA is TGTGCCAGCAGTTTCATTCCCTCGGAGACCCAGTACTTC.

The V call is TRBV6-5, the J call TRBJ2-7; D remains unclear. The CDR3 sequence is 15 residues long. Trimming left V 2 bases short and J 0 bases short, with 11 bases between. The germline gives CDR1 MNHEY, CDR2 SVGAGI. The CDR3 spells CASSYRDGVSYEQYF. CDR3 DNA: TGTGCCAGCAGTTACCGTGACGGAGTCTCCTACGAGCAGTACTTC.

The chain links TRBV5-4 to TRBJ2-5; 10 positions agree with TRBD1. Germline values: CDR1 SGHNT, CDR2 YYREEE (reference sequence). With 4 bases clipped from V and 5 bases from J, the junction kept 5 bases outside the gene matches. The length of the CDR3 is 14 residues. The CDR3 DNA is TGTGCCAGCAGCCAGGGACAGGGGAGGGAGACCCAGTACTTC. Amino acids: CASSQGQGRETQYF.

The V call is TRBV7-2, the J call TRBJ1-2, with D hard to call. The CDR3 has 13 residues. Germline values: CDR1 SGHTA, CDR2 FQGNSA. V lost 0 bases and J 2 bases, leaving 4 bases between the germline ends. CDR3 residues: CASSLAQNYGYTF. The CDR3 region has the DNA TGTGCCAGCAGCTTAGCACAAAACTATGGCTACACCTTC.

V usage is TRBV28 and J usage is TRBJ1-1; D gene ambiguous. The V gene's germline CDR1 is MDHEN and CDR2 SYDVKM. The CDR3 has 15 residues. V shed 7 bases and J shed 3 bases, with 18 bases lying between them. The CDR3 reads CASTTPWGSDTEAFF. The CDR3 DNA follows: TGTGCCAGCACCACGCCCTGGGGATCGGACACTGAAGCTTTCTTT. The variable domain in full, with the rest retrieved from reference TRBV28 and TRBJ1-1, is DVKVTQSSRYLVKRTGEKVFLECVQDMDHENMFWYRQDPGLGLRLIYFSYDVKMKEKGDIPEGYSVSREKKERFSLILESASTNQTSMYLCASTTPWGSDTEAFFGQGTRLTVV.

This sequence joins TRBV7-2 and TRBJ2-5; D is possibly TRBD2 (5 bases). Germline lookup yields CDR1 SGHTA and CDR2 FQGNSA. V was pared by 5 bases and J by 2 bases, with 15 bases between. The CDR3 runs 15 residues. CDR3 residues: CASSTGRTGQETQYF. For the CDR3, the DNA is TGTGCCAGCAGCACCGGACGGACGGGGCAAGAGACCCAGTACTTC.

This clonotype qualifies as medium-sized (0.01 to 0.1%). V and J are TRBV20-1 and TRBJ1-2, with a tentative D call TRBD1 (5 bases). From germline, CDR1 is DFQATT and CDR2 SNEGSKA (reference sequence). V lost 5 bases and J 4 bases, leaving 11 bases between the germline ends. The CDR3 spans 12 residues. CDR3 residues: CSAQKGRYGYTF. The DNA for the CDR3 is TGCAGTGCTCAAAAGGGACGCTATGGCTACACCTTC.

The V gene is TRBV20-1, the J gene TRBJ2-5; D gene uncertain. CDR3 length equals 12 residues. The germline V gene encodes CDR1 DFQATT and CDR2 SNEGSKA (reference sequence). Trimming removed 4 bases from V and 1 base from J, with 7 bases in between. As DNA, the CDR3 is TGCAGTGCTACTCATCTCCAAGAGACCCAGTACTTC. It specifies CSATHLQETQYF.

The J gene is TRBJ2-3, the V gene TRBV20-1; the D call may be TRBD1 or TRBD2 (5 bases each). CDR3 size: 14 residues. Per the germline V gene, CDR1 is DFQATT and CDR2 is SNEGSKA (reference sequence). V was shortened by 1 base and J by 1 base, with 9 bases between the two germline ends. CDR3 bases: TGCAGTGCTAGAGGAGGGGTAGGCACAGATACGCAGTATTTT. It yields the protein CSARGGVGTDTQYF.

This clonotype appeared a few times. V usage is TRBV6-1 and J usage is TRBJ2-5; D gene unclear. V lost 8 bases, J lost 4 bases, and 11 bases lay in between. The CDR3 loop spans 12 amino acids. The germline V gene encodes CDR1 MNHNS and CDR2 SASEGT. The CDR3 protein is CASGHVIETQYF. For the CDR3, the DNA is TGTGCCAGCGGTCACGTAATAGAGACCCAGTACTTC.

The V call is TRBV20-1, the J call TRBJ1-1, with D tentatively TRBD1 (5 bases). The germline gives CDR1 DFQATT, CDR2 SNEGSKA (reference sequence). This CDR3 has 13 residues. Deletions cut 0 bases from V and 11 bases from J, with 16 bases between. CDR3 DNA sequence: TGCAGTGCTAGAGAAGACACATCGAGGGGCGCTTTCTTT. This translates into CSAREDTSRGAFF.

This clonotype is termed medium-sized. The V and J genes are TRBV20-1 and TRBJ2-5; TRBD2 aligns across 12 bases. The V segment lost 8 bases and the J segment 9 bases; nucleotides outside the gene matches: 10. The CDR3 has 13 residues. CDR1 is DFQATT, CDR2 SNEGSKA, per germline (reference sequence). The CDR3: CSSGLAGTGAQYF. CDR3 nucleotide sequence: TGCAGTTCTGGACTAGCGGGGACGGGGGCCCAGTACTTC.

The chain carries TRBV20-1 and TRBJ2-7; 8 nucleotides line up with TRBD1. The CDR3 totals 13 residues. Losses at the gene ends were 4 bases for V and 4 bases for J; bases not matched to a gene: 6. Per germline, CDR1 DFQATT and CDR2 SNEGSKA (reference sequence). The DNA of the CDR3 is TGCAGTGCTACTAGACAGGGGAGGTACGAGCAGTACTTC. Translated, it gives CSATRQGRYEQYF.